The 26 T cell receptor beta chains below were found in one sample sequenced in a study of identical twins. In TCRdb, the 5' RACE reads were re-called with MiXCR into one record per CDR3 protein. The sample yields some 730,000 distinct CDR3 sequences, 15% to 20% seen once. The same sample was also studied in work on T cells expressing NK-cell markers.

The sequenced material came from PBMCs. The receptors here all came from a woman younger than 35 in good health.

Ten or more counts support this clonotype. Germline is not matched at one junction end, which may reflect a read error. This chain connects TRBV5-1 to TRBJ2-7; tentatively, D is TRBD2 (6 bases). Per the germline V gene, CDR1 is SGHRS and CDR2 is YFSETQ. CDR3 length equals 13 residues. The DNA for the CDR3 is TGTGCCAGCAGTCTCGGGAGTCGCTACGAGCAGTACTTC. Translation: CASSLGSRYEQYF.

The rearrangement joins TRBV29-1 to TRBJ2-2, with D tentatively TRBD1 or TRBD2 (6 bases each). Trimming removed 5 bases at V and 6 bases at J, with 16 bases between. This CDR3 has 14 residues. Per the germline V gene, CDR1 is SQVTM and CDR2 is ANQGSEA. CDR3 sequence: CSVWTRGHAGELFF. For the CDR3, the DNA is TGCAGCGTTTGGACACGGGGGCATGCCGGGGAGCTGTTTTTT.

V usage is TRBV7-2 and J usage is TRBJ2-5, with TRBD2 matching 9 bases. After removal of 4 bases from V and 5 bases from J, the junction contained 8 bases not matched to a gene. CDR3 length: 15 amino acids. Germline CDR1 reads SGHTA; CDR2 reads FQGNSA. CDR3 coding DNA: TGTGCCAGCAGCTCCGATCTAGCGGGACGCGAGACCCAGTACTTC. It translates to CASSSDLAGRETQYF.

The chain uses TRBV20-1 and TRBJ1-1, with D uncertain. V lost 1 base, J lost 0 bases, and 6 bases lay in between. Germline values: CDR1 DFQATT, CDR2 SNEGSKA (reference sequence). This CDR3 has 13 residues. In nucleotides, the CDR3 is TGCAGTGCTAGAGGGGAGATGAACACTGAAGCTTTCTTT. Translating it yields CSARGEMNTEAFF.

V usage is TRBV27 and J usage is TRBJ2-7; D unclear. V lost 2 bases to trimming and J lost 2 bases, with 7 bases between them. CDR1 is MNHEY, CDR2 SMNVEV, per germline (reference sequence). The CDR3 runs 13 residues. DNA for the CDR3: TGTGCCAGCAGTTTACAGAAGACCTACGAGCAGTACTTC. This gives the protein CASSLQKTYEQYF.

This clonotype turned up a few times. The J gene is TRBJ2-7, the V gene TRBV6-2 or TRBV6-3; the D is unclear. The germline gives CDR1 MNHEY, CDR2 SVGEGT. The CDR3 length is 14 residues. Trimming cost V 5 bases and J 3 bases, with 14 bases left between them. The CDR3 coding sequence is TGTGCCAGCAGTACCGGGCCTCAATTCTACGAGCAGTACTTC. Encoded protein: CASSTGPQFYEQYF.

This clonotype was picked up a small number of times. The chain uses TRBV20-1 and TRBJ2-7; the D call may be TRBD1 or TRBD2 (5 bases each). Germline CDR1 is DFQATT and CDR2 is SNEGSKA (reference sequence). V dropped 5 bases and J dropped 6 bases, with 20 bases sitting between them. This CDR3 comprises 14 residues. The CDR3 is CSASVGTPSREQYF. The CDR3 DNA reads TGCAGTGCTTCAGTTGGGACCCCCTCCCGCGAGCAGTACTTC.

To note about this clonotype: Since a much larger clone is just one base distant, this may be a read error. The conserved phenylalanine or tryptophan normally closing the CDR3 is absent here, so this likely arose from a read error. CDR3 amino acids: CASSFDTDTQYS. CDR3 in DNA: TGCGCCAGCAGCTTTGACACAGATACGCAGTATTCT. V is TRBV5-1 and J is TRBJ2-3; D gene uncertain. The germline CDR1 and CDR2 sequences are SGHRS and YFSETQ. This CDR3 comprises 12 residues. The V and J ends lost 2 bases and 2 bases respectively, with 3 bases between them.

The V and J genes are TRBV20-1 and TRBJ1-4; D ambiguous. The CDR3 runs 14 residues. V shed 4 bases and J shed 0 bases, with 9 bases lying between them. The V gene's germline CDR1 is DFQATT and CDR2 SNEGSKA (reference sequence). The CDR3 sequence is CSAIGRSTNEKLFF. The CDR3 DNA sequence: TGCAGTGCTATCGGACGGTCAACTAATGAAAAACTGTTTTTT.

This clonotype was seen only a few times. This sequence joins TRBV4-2 and TRBJ2-1; TRBD2 matches at 10 bases. This CDR3 region has 20 residues. V lost 1 base to trimming and J lost 2 bases; unmatched junction nucleotides: 14. The germline V gene has CDR1 LGHNA and CDR2 YNFKEQ. The CDR3 here is CASSQGGLAGVFPTYNEQFF. CDR3 coding DNA: TGTGCCAGCAGCCAAGGAGGTCTAGCGGGAGTATTTCCAACCTACAATGAGCAGTTCTTC.

This clonotype was detected ten times or more. This chain connects TRBV12-3 or TRBV12-4 to TRBJ1-5, with a possible D match to TRBD1 (6 bases). Trimming cost V 3 bases and J 0 bases, with 9 bases left between them. The CDR3 runs to 15 residues. The CDR3 is CASSFGTLSNQPQHF. The CDR3 nucleotides read TGTGCCAGCAGTTTTGGGACACTTAGCAATCAGCCCCAGCATTTT.

This clonotype was counted between two and nine times. The chain carries TRBV12-3 or TRBV12-4 and TRBJ1-2, with D possibly TRBD1 on 5 matching bases. This CDR3 is 16 amino acids long. V gave up 6 bases and J gave up 4 bases, with 21 bases separating them. The CDR3 DNA reads TGTGCCAGCAGCCCCGGAGGAGGGGCCCCCCCCTATGGCTACACCTTC. It specifies CASSPGGGAPPYGYTF.

In its sample, this clonotype was seen a few times. CDR3 in DNA: TGTGCCAGCAGAGGGACTGGCAATGAGCAGTTCTTC. It codes for CASRGTGNEQFF. The chain is built from TRBV12-3 or TRBV12-4 and TRBJ2-1, with D tentatively TRBD2 (6 bases). The CDR3 extends over 12 amino acids. Deletions cut 6 bases from V and 6 bases from J, with 9 bases between.

This clonotype has a handful of counts. This chain uses TRBV7-9 with TRBJ1-2; D might be TRBD1 (6 bases). V lost 5 bases, J lost 0 bases, and 13 bases lay in between. The CDR3 sequence is 15 residues long. CDR1 and CDR2 from the germline V gene are SEHNR and FQNEAQ (reference sequence). The CDR3 DNA reads TGTGCCAGCAGCGCGACCGGGACACCTAACTATGGCTACACCTTC. Amino acid sequence: CASSATGTPNYGYTF.

The sample holds a few counts of this clonotype. The chain employs TRBV20-1 and TRBJ2-1; 7 bases agree with TRBD2. Germline loops: CDR1 DFQATT, CDR2 SNEGSKA (reference sequence). With 8 bases clipped from V and 6 bases from J, the junction kept 7 bases outside the gene matches. This CDR3 has 12 residues. Here the CDR3 DNA reads TGCAGTTATCGGGGCGGGGGCAATGAGCAGTTCTTC. As protein: CSYRGGGNEQFF.

The chain has TRBV5-1 and TRBJ2-5; the D gene is possibly TRBD1 (6 bases). V was shortened by 2 bases and J by 5 bases, with 16 bases between the two germline ends. CDR1 and CDR2 (germline): SGHRS, YFSETQ. The CDR3 covers 15 residues. CDR3 DNA: TGCGCCAGCAGCTTCAACGGCAGGGGATGGGAGACCCAGTACTTC. Amino acid sequence: CASSFNGRGWETQYF.

This clonotype was seen only a few times. The V call is TRBV6-1, the J call TRBJ1-2; D remains unclear. Trimming left V 2 bases short and J 5 bases short, with 9 bases between. Germline V CDR1 and CDR2: MNHNS, SASEGT. This CDR3 comprises 13 residues. CDR3 region: CASSETVGYGYTF. The DNA for the CDR3 is TGTGCCAGCAGTGAAACGGTCGGGTATGGCTACACCTTC.

The chain links TRBV3-1 to TRBJ2-7; D is uncertain. Germline V lookup: CDR1 LGHDT, CDR2 YNNKEL (reference sequence). The CDR3 runs to 15 residues. Trimming took 1 base from V and 2 from J, leaving 12 bases between them. CDR3 nucleotide sequence: TGTGCCAGCAGCCAAGCCCCGTCCAGCACCTACGAGCAGTACTTC. This sequence encodes CASSQAPSSTYEQYF.

This clonotype turned up a few times. The DNA of the CDR3 is TGCGCCAGCAGCCCTGGCCGGGGGGTAGGGAACACTGAAGCTTTCTTT. This sequence encodes CASSPGRGVGNTEAFF. J is TRBJ1-1 and V is TRBV5-1; D may be TRBD1 (5 bases). The germline V and J ends were trimmed by 4 bases and 1 base, with 17 bases remaining between them. The CDR3 runs to 16 residues. Germline CDR1 and CDR2: SGHRS and YFSETQ.

The chain links TRBV11-2 to TRBJ2-1, with D tentatively TRBD2 (6 bases). CDR1 and CDR2 from the germline V gene are SGHAT and FQNNGV. V was trimmed by 5 bases and J by 2 bases, leaving 13 bases between them. This CDR3 region has 15 residues. This CDR3 is CASSPRTNAYNEQFF. The CDR3 DNA is TGTGCCAGCAGCCCCCGGACTAACGCCTACAATGAGCAGTTCTTC.

This clonotype appeared a few times. This chain connects TRBV7-9 to TRBJ2-2; a weak D match, TRBD2 (6 bases). The germline V gene has CDR1 SEHNR and CDR2 FQNEAQ (reference sequence). Trimming shortened V by 8 bases and J by 1 base, and 14 bases separated the two germline ends. CDR3 length: 15 amino acids. CDR3 amino acids: CASLAPPVNTGELFF. The CDR3 DNA sequence: TGTGCCAGCCTAGCGCCACCCGTGAACACCGGGGAGCTGTTTTTT. The whole variable domain, filled in from reference TRBV7-9 and TRBJ2-2, reads DTGVSQNPRHKITKRGQNVTFRCDPISEHNRLYWYRQTLGQGPEFLTYFQNEAQLEKSRLLSDRFSAERPKGSFSTLEIQRTEQGDSAMYLCASLAPPVNTGELFFGEGSRLTVL.

This clonotype was counted only a few times. The chain combines TRBV5-1 with TRBJ1-2; 8 bases are shared with TRBD1. The CDR3 totals 15 residues. The germline V gene encodes CDR1 SGHRS and CDR2 YFSETQ. With 4 bases clipped from V and 3 bases from J, the junction kept 8 bases outside the gene matches. DNA for the CDR3: TGCGCCAGCAGCAGAGGCCAGGGGGCGGACTATGGCTACACCTTC. This encodes CASSRGQGADYGYTF.

This clonotype occurred a few times. This chain links TRBV20-1 with TRBJ2-1; D gene unclear. This CDR3 is 20 amino acids long. V was trimmed by 5 bases and J by 5 bases, leaving 34 bases between them. CDR1 DFQATT and CDR2 SNEGSKA come from the germline V gene (reference sequence). CDR3 DNA: TGCAGTGCTCCCCCCCCTTTGGAGTACGCTGGTTGGTTTGACCACAATGAGCAGTTCTTC. Protein product: CSAPPPLEYAGWFDHNEQFF.

The CDR3 nucleotides read TGTGCCAGCAGCCAACCGACCGGGCGGGGCTACACCTTC. As protein: CASSQPTGRGYTF. This rearrangement joins TRBV14 to TRBJ1-2; D call uncertain. Germline CDR1 SGHDN, CDR2 FVKESK. V lost 2 bases and J 8 bases, leaving 12 bases between the germline ends. This CDR3 comprises 13 residues.

This clonotype was detected only a few times. The chain links TRBV3-1 to TRBJ2-1; D is perhaps TRBD2 (6 bases). Trimming cost V 0 bases and J 2 bases, with 11 bases left between them. The CDR3 has 16 residues. CDR1 is LGHDT, CDR2 YNNKEL, per germline (reference sequence). This CDR3 is CASSQDFGGTYNEQFF. CDR3 in DNA: TGTGCCAGCAGCCAAGATTTCGGGGGAACCTACAATGAGCAGTTCTTC.

At least ten counts were recorded for this clonotype. V is TRBV5-1 and J is TRBJ2-1, with TRBD1 matching over 9 bases. The CDR3 spans 14 residues. The trim removed 4 bases at V and 12 bases at J, leaving 11 bases unmatched. Germline V gene data show CDR1 as SGHRS and CDR2 as YFSETQ. In nucleotides, the CDR3 is TGCGCCAGCAGCAATCGCCGGGACAGGGATAGGCAGTTCTTC. It yields the protein CASSNRRDRDRQFF.